The clone carrying this T cell receptor beta chain was recorded a few times. The antigen is unknown. The rectum was sampled with one to two pinch biopsies at colonoscopy. The sample belongs to a study of pediatric ulcerative colitis. Whole-study findings and limits: No controls had the two rectal clonotypes shared by ulcerative colitis patients.

Sequenced by immunoSEQ multiplex PCR; TCRdb stores in-frame clones only, minus some. The data hold 15,000 to 20,000 clones, with about three quarters observed a single time. The germline V gene encodes CDR1 MNHEY and CDR2 SVGAGI. V dropped 4 bases and J dropped 11; count of bases not matched to a gene: 6. The CDR3 runs 13 residues. What was sequenced was gut tissue. This chain uses TRBV6-5 with TRBJ2-4, with 9 bases matching TRBD1. This TCR was recovered from a girl aged 10-17 years with moderate ulcerative colitis. CDR3 sequence (DNA): TGTGCCAGCAGTTCCGGGACAGGGTTGTTTCAGTACTTC. This gives the protein CASSSGTGLFQYF.